These T cell receptor beta chains were read from a single sample in a study of identifying expanded T cells in peripheral blood. Sequencing was performed with immunoSEQ multiplex PCR; in TCRdb, only in-frame clones are kept and a portion is missing. Here the sample spans about 90,000 clones, 70% to 90% being singletons. The sample comprised blood. These receptor sequences come from a person aged 18 to 75 in good health. Each CDR3 is given without its conserved first and last residue. Size tells how often a clone was seen (once, few, many) or the class of an expanded clone, and some rows leave it out.

V gene,clone size,CDR3 protein
TRBV6-4,.,ASSDLEPRLAGALRYEQY
TRBV2,.,ASSAGQASSYEQY
TRBV6-1,once,ASSEPQGVTYNEQF
TRBV6-1,.,ASSEFVDSPLH
TRBV5-6,.,ASSPDRGPSGNTIY
TRBV29-1,.,SVLQELYGYT
TRBV27,few,ASSLFATGELF
TRBV6-1,few,ASSDPPGSQAF
TRBV11-2,.,ASSLGRRAAYEQY
TRBV11-2,.,ASSLMAALQYEQY
TRBV19,.,ASSGVSYNSPLH
TRBV5-1,.,ASTPGTGPQGYGYT
TRBV5-1,.,ASSLEGVRGQPQH
TRBV6-1,once,ASQGVSSPLH
TRBV5-8,.,ASSYSDRGNEKLF
TRBV6-6,.,ASSVRGVDTEAF
TRBV7-9,.,ASSLRQGAMNTEAF
TRBV12-5,.,ASGWGGGNYGYT
TRBV5-6,.,ASSPSGAVDEQF
TRBV14,.,ASSRYGQGSYSPLH
TRBV2,.,ASLPDRAYGYT
TRBV7-9,.,ASSLVPVSYEQY
TRBV5-4,.,ASSYRTTSYEQY
TRBV6-6,once,ASSRPQGRQETQY
TRBV4-3,once,ASSQKPLAELYEQY
TRBV14,.,ASSQGTPNTGELF
TRBV19,.,ASSIAEGQNYEQY
TRBV30,.,ALKTGNPDSNQPQH
TRBV19,.,ASGGDFSSGETQY
TRBV11-3,.,ASSLAAGGRTDTQY
TRBV6-1,.,ASSEWRGMRDEAF
TRBV19,.,ASSISHGQGGNSPLH
TRBV30,.,AWSAPGTGLYEQY
TRBV5-4,.,ASSLVGGTGITYEQY
TRBV19,.,ASSTLGGLGGYT
TRBV2,few,ASSDLRGSGGYT
TRBV9,.,ASSSGGRRYSGNTIY
TRBV4-3,few,ASSQGNNQPQH
TRBV6-6,once,ASSYPGTSGREQY
TRBV27,.,ATKRAETQY
TRBV4-1,.,ASSQDQKGSPLH
TRBV4-1,.,ASSQVEGDRSGYT
TRBV10-3,once,AISPDTSGVSEQY
TRBV4-2,.,ASSQEWQASGHTDTQY
TRBV5-1,.,ASSQLLAGSDEQF
TRBV6-1,.,ASNPGGPNINEQY
TRBV19,.,ASAAGLPVYGYT
TRBV20-1,.,SSENYEGYT
TRBV27,.,ASSLSGQAQFITDTQY
TRBV7-9,.,ASEKGAYGYT
TRBV2,few,ASRERSSYNSPLH
TRBV19,.,ASSGTASEQF
TRBV28,.,ASSTTGLAGYYEQY
TRBV18,.,ASSIYPGPEAF
TRBV7-9,.,ASSAQGGASNQPQH
TRBV2,.,ASIRTGTAETQY
TRBV19,.,ASSIYLGGRTEAF
TRBV10-3,.,AIRPGTSGHNEQF
TRBV7-2,.,ASSLPVSGRAGVEDEQF
TRBV11-3,.,ASSLPKVADNEQF